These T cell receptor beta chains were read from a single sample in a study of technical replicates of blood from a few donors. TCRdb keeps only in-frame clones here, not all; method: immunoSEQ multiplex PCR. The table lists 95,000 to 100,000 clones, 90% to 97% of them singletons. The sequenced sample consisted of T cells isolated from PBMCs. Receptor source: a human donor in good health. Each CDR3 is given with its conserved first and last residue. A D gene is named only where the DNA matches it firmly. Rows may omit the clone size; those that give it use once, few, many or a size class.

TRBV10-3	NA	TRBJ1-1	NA	TGTGCCATCAGTGAGTCGACTCGGGGGACCGACACTGAAGCTTTCTTT	CAISESTRGTDTEAFF
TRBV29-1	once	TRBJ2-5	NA	TGCAGCGTTAGCCCAGGAGAGACCCAGTACTTC	CSVSPGETQYF
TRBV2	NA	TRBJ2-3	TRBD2	TGTGCCAGCAGCCGCGAAGGGGGGACTAGCGCGGGCCATACGCAGTATTTT	CASSREGGTSAGHTQYF
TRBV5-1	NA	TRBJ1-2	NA	TGCGCCAGCAGCCTACCCCAGGGGTCGGGAGGCTACACCTTC	CASSLPQGSGGYTF
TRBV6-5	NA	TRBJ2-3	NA	TGTGCCAGCAGGGAACAAGCTAGCGCGACAGATACGCAGTATTTT	CASREQASATDTQYF
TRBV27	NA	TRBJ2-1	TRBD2	TGTGCCAGCAGTCTGACTAGCCCCCACAATGAGCAGTTCTTC	CASSLTSPHNEQFF
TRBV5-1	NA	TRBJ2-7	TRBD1	TGCGCCAGCAGCCCTCATAGGGCAGGGGGATACGAGCAGTACTTC	CASSPHRAGGYEQYF
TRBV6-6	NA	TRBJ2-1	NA	TGTGCCAGCAGTTACGTTGGCCACTACAATGAGCAGTTCTTC	CASSYVGHYNEQFF
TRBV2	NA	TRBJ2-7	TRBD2	TGTGCCAGCAGTGGTAATAGCGGGGGCCGCGAGCAGTACTTC	CASSGNSGGREQYF
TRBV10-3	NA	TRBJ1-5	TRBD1	TGTGCCATCAGTAGACAGGGAGATCAGCCCCAGCATTTT	CAISRQGDQPQHF
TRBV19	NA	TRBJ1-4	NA	TGTGCCAGTAGAATCAGACACCTACTTAATGAAAAACTGTTTTTT	CASRIRHLLNEKLFF
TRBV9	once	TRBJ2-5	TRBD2	TGTGCCAGCAGCGTAGAAGGCGGGAGGGGGGAGACCCAGTACTTC	CASSVEGGRGETQYF
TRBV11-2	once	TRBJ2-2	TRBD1	TGTGCCAGCAGCTTTGGGACAGGGCGTACCGGGGAGCTGTTTTTT	CASSFGTGRTGELFF
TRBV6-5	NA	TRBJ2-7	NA	TGTGCCAGCAGTTACTCGGGACACTCCTACGAGCAGTACTTC	CASSYSGHSYEQYF
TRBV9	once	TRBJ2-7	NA	TGTGCCAGCAGCGGAGGATCTCAACACTCCTACGAGCAGTACTTC	CASSGGSQHSYEQYF
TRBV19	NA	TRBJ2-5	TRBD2	TGTGCCAGTAGTTCGGGACTAGCGCCGCAAGAGACCCAGTACTTC	CASSSGLAPQETQYF
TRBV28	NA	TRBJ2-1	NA	TGTGCCAGCCTGGCGGTAGGCAATGAGCAGTTCTTC	CASLAVGNEQFF
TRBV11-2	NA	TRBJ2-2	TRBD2	TGTGCCAGCAGCTTCGGGCTAGCGGGAGAATTTTTCACCGGGGAGCTGTTTTTT	CASSFGLAGEFFTGELFF
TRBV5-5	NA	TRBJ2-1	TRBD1	TGTGCCAGCAGCTTACCGGGACAGGGGGCTCGCGAGCAGTTCTTC	CASSLPGQGAREQFF
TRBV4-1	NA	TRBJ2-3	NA	TGCGCCAGCAGCCGGGAAGCGGAGGGGCTTGGCACAGATACGCAGTATTTT	CASSREAEGLGTDTQYF
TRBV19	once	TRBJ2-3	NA	TGTGCCAGTACTACCCAGGGCCGCACAGATACGCAGTATTTT	CASTTQGRTDTQYF
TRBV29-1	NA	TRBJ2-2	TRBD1	TGCAGCGTTGAGAGGCAGGGGGACACCGGGGAGCTGTTTTTT	CSVERQGDTGELFF
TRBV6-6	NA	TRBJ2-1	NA	TGTGCCAGCAGTATTACGGGAGCTTCTTACAATGAGCAGTTCTTC	CASSITGASYNEQFF
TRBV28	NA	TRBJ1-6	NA	TGTGCCAGCAGTTTAAAGACCCTTGCGGGTTTGAGCTCCTATAATTCACCCCTCCACTTT	CASSLKTLAGLSSYNSPLHF
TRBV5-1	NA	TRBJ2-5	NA	TGCGCCAGCAGCTTGGGATTTGCGGAGCAAGAGACCCAGTACTTC	CASSLGFAEQETQYF
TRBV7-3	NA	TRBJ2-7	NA	TGTGCCAGCAGCTTAAACGGGGGAGCCTACGAGCAGTACTTC	CASSLNGGAYEQYF
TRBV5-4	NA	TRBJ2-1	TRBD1	TGTGCCACCCCGGGACAGCACCAAAATGAGCAGTTCTTC	CATPGQHQNEQFF
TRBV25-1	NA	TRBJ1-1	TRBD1	TGTGCCAGCAGTGAAGCCAAAAACAGGGGGCTGAACACTGAAGCTTTCTTT	CASSEAKNRGLNTEAFF
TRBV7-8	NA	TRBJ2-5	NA	TGTGCCAGCAGCTTAGTGACTGGGGACTTTGACTTC	CASSLVTGDFDF
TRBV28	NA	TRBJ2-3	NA	TGTGCCAGCAATCGGGGGATTAGCACAGATACGCAGTATTTT	CASNRGISTDTQYF
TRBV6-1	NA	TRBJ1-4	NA	TGTGCCAGCAACAAGGAGGAGGGATGGGAAAAACTGTTTTTT	CASNKEEGWEKLFF
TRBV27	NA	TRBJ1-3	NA	TGTGCCAGCCGGACAGCTGGAAACACCATATATTTT	CASRTAGNTIYF
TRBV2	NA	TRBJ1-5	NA	TGTGCCAGCAGTGAAGCGGGGGGGAAGAGGAGCAATCAGCCCCAGCATTTT	CASSEAGGKRSNQPQHF
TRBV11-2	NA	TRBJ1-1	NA	TGTGCCAGCAGCTTAGCCAGGAACACTGAAGCTTTCTTT	CASSLARNTEAFF
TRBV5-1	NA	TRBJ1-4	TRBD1	TGCGCCAGCAGCTTGGGGGGACAGACGAGCATTGAAAAACTGTTTTTT	CASSLGGQTSIEKLFF
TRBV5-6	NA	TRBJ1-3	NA	TGTGCCAGCCCGGAGAAGGTAAACACCATATATTTT	CASPEKVNTIYF
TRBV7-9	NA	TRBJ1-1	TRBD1	TGTGCCAGCAGCTCTCAAATGACAGGGGGCACGTCGGTCGCTGAAGCTTTCTTT	CASSSQMTGGTSVAEAFF
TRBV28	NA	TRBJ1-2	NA	TGTGCCAGCAGTTTACCCAGGAACTCTAACTATGGCTACACCTTC	CASSLPRNSNYGYTF
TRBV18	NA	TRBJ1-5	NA	TGTGCCAGCTCGAGGGATGGCAATCAGCCCCAGCATTTT	CASSRDGNQPQHF
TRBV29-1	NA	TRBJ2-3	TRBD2	TGCAGCGTTGAAGATCTCCTAGCGGGACGGACAGATACGCAGTATTTT	CSVEDLLAGRTDTQYF
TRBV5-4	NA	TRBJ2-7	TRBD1	TGTGCCAGCAGCCACAGGGACAGAGGCCTCGAGCAGTACTTC	CASSHRDRGLEQYF
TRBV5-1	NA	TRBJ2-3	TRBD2	TGCGCCAGCAGCTTTAGCGGGGGATCGACAGATACGCAGTATTTT	CASSFSGGSTDTQYF
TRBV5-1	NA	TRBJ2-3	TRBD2	TGCGCCAGCAGCTTGGCCCCTAGCGGGGGTCGCGATACGCAGTATTTT	CASSLAPSGGRDTQYF
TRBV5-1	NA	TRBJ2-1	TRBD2	TGCGCCAGCTCTAGCGGGAATTACAATGAGCAGTTCTTC	CASSSGNYNEQFF
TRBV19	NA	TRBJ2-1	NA	TGTGCCAGTAACGTGCAGGGGACCCCCAATGAGCAGTTCTTC	CASNVQGTPNEQFF
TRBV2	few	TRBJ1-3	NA	TGTGCCAGCAGTGGCCTCAGGGCTGGAAACACCATATATTTT	CASSGLRAGNTIYF
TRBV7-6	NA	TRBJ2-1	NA	TGTGCCAGCAGCTTAGTAATCGCGACACCAGACAATGAGCAGTTCTTC	CASSLVIATPDNEQFF
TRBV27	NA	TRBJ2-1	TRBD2	TGTGCCAGCAGTTTATCTGGGCGAGCGGGATACAATGAGCAGTTCTTC	CASSLSGRAGYNEQFF
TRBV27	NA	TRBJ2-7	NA	TGTGCTAGCAGTTTAACGCGACAGACCTACGAGCAGTACTTC	CASSLTRQTYEQYF
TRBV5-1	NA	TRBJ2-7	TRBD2	TGCGCCAGCAGCTCGGGACTAGCGGGGGGCCGCACACTTTACGAGCAGTACTTC	CASSSGLAGGRTLYEQYF
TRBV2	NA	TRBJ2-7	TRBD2	TGTGCCAACGCCGGGACTAGTACCGAGCAGTACTTC	CANAGTSTEQYF
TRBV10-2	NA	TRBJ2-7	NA	TGCGCCAGCAGTGAGAGAAAGTGGGCCTTAGGAGGGGAGCAGTACTTC	CASSERKWALGGEQYF
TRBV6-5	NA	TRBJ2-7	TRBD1	TGTGCCAGCAGGGTTGGGGACAGATCCTACGAGCAGTACTTC	CASRVGDRSYEQYF
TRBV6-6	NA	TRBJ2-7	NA	TGTGCCAGCAACTCCGGGGGCGAGCAGTACTTC	CASNSGGEQYF
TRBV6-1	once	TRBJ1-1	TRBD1	TGTGCCAGCATAGACAGGGCGATTATGAACACTGAAGCTTTCTTT	CASIDRAIMNTEAFF
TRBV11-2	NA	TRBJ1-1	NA	TGTGCCAGCAGCTTAACTCGGGATAATGAAGCTTTCTTT	CASSLTRDNEAFF
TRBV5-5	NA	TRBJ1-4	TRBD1	TGTGCCAGCAGTGAGGACAGGGCATACGGGACTGAAAAACTGTTTTTT	CASSEDRAYGTEKLFF
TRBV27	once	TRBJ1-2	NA	TGTGCCAGCAGTTTATGGGGGCCGGATGGCTACACCTTC	CASSLWGPDGYTF
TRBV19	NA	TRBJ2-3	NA	TGTGCCAGTAGGAGGGGCGGGGAGCCAGATACGCAGTATTTT	CASRRGGEPDTQYF
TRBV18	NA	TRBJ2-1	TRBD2	TGTGCCAGCCTAACCGGCTCTAGCGGGAGTACAGAAGAGCAGTTCTTC	CASLTGSSGSTEEQFF